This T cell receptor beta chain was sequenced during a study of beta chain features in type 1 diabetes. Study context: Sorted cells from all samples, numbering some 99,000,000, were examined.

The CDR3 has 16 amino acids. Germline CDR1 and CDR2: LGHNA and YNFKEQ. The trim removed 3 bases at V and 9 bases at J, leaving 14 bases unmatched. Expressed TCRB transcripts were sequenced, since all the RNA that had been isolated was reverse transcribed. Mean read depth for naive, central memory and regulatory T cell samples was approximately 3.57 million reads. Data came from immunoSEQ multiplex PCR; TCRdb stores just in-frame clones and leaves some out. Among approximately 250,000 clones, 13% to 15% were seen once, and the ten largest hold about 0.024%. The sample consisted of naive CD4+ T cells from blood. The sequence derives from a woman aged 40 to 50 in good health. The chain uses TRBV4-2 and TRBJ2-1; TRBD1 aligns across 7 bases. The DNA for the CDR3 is TGTGCCAGCAGCCAGGCCACAGGGGCGGTTTCTGGTGAGCAGTTCTTC. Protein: CASSQATGAVSGEQFF.